This T cell receptor (beta chain) originates from a study of OX40 agonist ivuxolimab in advanced cancers. Turning to the study itself: One hepatocellular carcinoma and a couple of cutaneous melanoma patients partially responded. Study outcomes and limitations: Researchers did not establish what antigens the expanded peripheral T cells target.

This clone was detected a few times. What it binds is not known. The table came from immunoSEQ multiplex PCR; TCRdb's copy has only in-frame clones and leaves some out. The top ten hold around 11% of the sample, which has 50,000 or so clones, approximately 80% seen once. The sequences come from CD4+ or CD8+ T cells sorted from blood, collected in a trial of the OX40 agonist ivuxolimab. The sequence was obtained from an adult with an advanced solid tumor such as melanoma, head and neck, liver or kidney cancer.

Here the CDR3 DNA reads TGTGCCAGCAGCCAAGATATGGGGGCAGTCTCGGCAGATACGCAGTATTTT. Amino acid sequence: CASSQDMGAVSADTQYF. J is TRBJ2-3 and V is TRBV14, with D perhaps TRBD1 (6 bases). Germline V gene sequence: CDR1 SGHDN, CDR2 FVKESK. V lost 0 bases to trimming and J lost 4 bases, with 17 bases between them. This CDR3 has 17 amino acids.